The 28 T cell receptor beta chains below come from one sample, sequenced in a study of T cell changes during pregnancy in multiple sclerosis. Assay: immunoSEQ multiplex PCR; the TCRdb copy retains only in-frame clones and omits some. The table includes roughly 15,000 clones, approximately 86% detected once. Source: CD8+ T cells from peripheral blood mononuclear cells, taken in the first trimester of pregnancy. These receptors were collected from a female donor with multiple sclerosis, enrolled in a pregnancy study.

CDR3 coding DNA: TGTGCCTGGAGAGCTAGCGAGAGCTCCTACGAGCAGTACTTC. Its protein product is CAWRASESSYEQYF. The chain employs TRBV30 and TRBJ2-5; D is possibly TRBD2 (6 bases). The J call may be faulty, since TRBJ2-7 better matches the DNA end. Germline V gene sequence: CDR1 GTSNPN, CDR2 SVGIG (reference sequence). This CDR3 is built from 14 residues.

The V and J genes are TRBV2 and TRBJ2-2, with 10 positions matching TRBD2. The CDR3 is 15 residues long. Germline CDR1 reads SNHLY; CDR2 reads FYNNEI. V was pared by 5 bases and J by 4 bases, with 4 bases of the junction left unmatched. CDR3 protein: CASSSGGAGTGELFF. In nucleotides, the CDR3 is TGTGCCAGCAGTAGCGGGGGGGCTGGCACCGGGGAGCTGTTTTTT. The full variable domain, in which reference TRBV2 and TRBJ2-2 provide the parts outside the CDR3, is EPEVTQTPSHQVTQMGQEVILRCVPISNHLYFYWYRQILGQKVEFLVSFYNNEISEKSEIFDDQFSVERPDGSNFTLKIRSTKLEDSAMYFCASSSGGAGTGELFFGEGSRLTVL.

This chain connects TRBV30 to TRBJ2-2; TRBD2 might be the D (6 bases). CDR1 and CDR2 (germline): GTSNPN, SVGIG (reference sequence). The ends were cut back, 8 bases at V and 0 bases at J, with 13 bases in the middle. This CDR3 spans 14 amino acids. This CDR3 reads CAGRLEANTGELFF. In nucleotides, the CDR3 is TGTGCCGGGCGACTAGAGGCGAACACCGGGGAGCTGTTTTTT.

The chain links TRBV5-4 to TRBJ2-5, with 9 bases that match TRBD2. The CDR3 loop spans 16 amino acids. Germline values: CDR1 SGHNT, CDR2 YYREEE (reference sequence). Unmatched junction bases numbered 5, after V lost 1 base and J lost 1 base. CDR3 in DNA: TGTGCCAGCAGCTTGAAGGCTAGCGGGGCCCAAGAGACCCAGTACTTC. It codes for CASSLKASGAQETQYF.

This clone came up once. The rearrangement links TRBV30 to TRBJ2-1; TRBD1 agrees at 9 bases. V dropped 3 bases and J dropped 5; count of bases not matched to a gene: 8. This CDR3 is 15 amino acids long. The germline CDR1 and CDR2 sequences are GTSNPN and SVGIG (reference sequence). This CDR3 reads CAWRKQGAKNNEQFF. In nucleotides, the CDR3 is TGTGCCTGGAGGAAACAGGGGGCGAAGAACAATGAGCAGTTCTTC.

The rearrangement joins TRBV4-1 to TRBJ2-7, with D perhaps matching TRBD2 (6 bases). This CDR3 spans 15 amino acids. CDR1 and CDR2 from the germline V gene are MGHRA and YSYEKL. V lost 5 bases to trimming and J lost 5 bases, with 19 bases between them. CDR3 in amino acids: CASSFRDSPLNEQYF. DNA of the CDR3: TGCGCCAGCAGCTTCCGGGACTCCCCCCTGAACGAGCAGTACTTC.

This chain joins TRBV10-3 and TRBJ1-1, with 8 bases aligning to TRBD1. CDR1 and CDR2 (germline): ENHRY, SYGVKD. This CDR3 is built from 12 residues. V shed 6 bases, J shed 5 bases, and the junction held 2 bases outside the gene matches. The CDR3 DNA is TGTGCCATCAGGGACAGGGAAACTGAAGCTTTCTTT. This encodes CAIRDRETEAFF.

This clone has only one observation. This chain connects TRBV27 to TRBJ1-2; 11 bases are shared with TRBD1. Germline CDR1 reads MNHEY; CDR2 reads SMNVEV (reference sequence). Trimming cost V 6 bases and J 4 bases; bases outside gene matches: 7. This CDR3 has 15 residues. CDR3 nucleotide sequence: TGTGCCAGCAGAAGCCGGGACAGGGGGATCTATGGCTACACCTTC. This sequence encodes CASRSRDRGIYGYTF.

This sequence joins TRBV12-5 and TRBJ1-1; D is unresolved. Between the trimmed V and J ends, which lost 3 bases and 6 bases, there was a span of 8 bases. The germline V gene has CDR1 LGHNT and CDR2 FRNRAP. There are 12 residues in the CDR3. Written as DNA, the CDR3 is TGTGCTAGTGGTTTTTCACCGGCTGAAGCTTTCTTT. Its protein is CASGFSPAEAFF. The full variable domain, completed using reference TRBV12-5 and TRBJ1-1, is DARVTQTPRHKVTEMGQEVTMRCQPILGHNTVFWYRQTMMQGLELLAYFRNRAPLDDSGMPKDRFSAEMPDATLATLKIQPSEPRDSAVYFCASGFSPAEAFFGQGTRLTVV.

The V and J genes are TRBV5-1 and TRBJ2-1, with TRBD1 matching over 8 bases. V lost 2 bases and J lost 4; bases outside the gene matches: 8. This CDR3 is 16 amino acids long. The germline gives CDR1 SGHRS, CDR2 YFSETQ. Here the CDR3 reads CASSLFKTGAYNEQFF. CDR3 DNA: TGCGCCAGCAGCTTATTTAAGACAGGGGCTTACAATGAGCAGTTCTTC.

This clone was recorded a few times. The rearrangement joins TRBV7-2 to TRBJ1-2; possible D gene TRBD1, 5 bases. V was shortened by 0 bases and J by 6 bases, with 8 bases between the two germline ends. Germline CDR1 reads SGHTA; CDR2 reads FQGNSA. This CDR3 spans 13 amino acids. Here the CDR3 reads CASSLAWGDGYTF. The CDR3 DNA is TGTGCCAGCAGCTTAGCGTGGGGGGATGGCTACACCTTC.

This clone was counted a few times. The chain carries TRBV6-5 and TRBJ1-1; TRBD1 might be the D (6 bases). Germline CDR1 reads MNHEY; CDR2 reads SVGAGI. V was pared by 6 bases and J by 1 base, with 9 bases between. There are 13 residues in the CDR3. CDR3 bases: TGTGCCAGCAGAGTGGGACAGAACACTGAAGCTTTCTTT. Translating it yields CASRVGQNTEAFF.

This clone showed up just a few times. The chain recombines TRBV7-9 with TRBJ2-7; TRBD1 is a possible D gene (5 bases). Looked up from germline, CDR1 is SEHNR and CDR2 is FQNEAQ (reference sequence). The V gene lost 7 bases and the J gene lost 2 bases, with 6 bases spanning the gap. This CDR3 is built from 11 residues. This CDR3 is CASTGTYEQYF. As DNA, the CDR3 is TGTGCCAGCACAGGGACCTACGAGCAGTACTTC.

This rearrangement joins TRBV9 to TRBJ2-5; D perhaps matches TRBD2 (6 bases). V was cut by 3 bases and J by 0 bases, with 12 bases left in between. Germline values: CDR1 SGDLS, CDR2 YYNGEE. The CDR3 contains 15 residues. The CDR3 sequence: CASSARGLHQETQYF. In nucleotides, the CDR3 is TGTGCCAGCAGCGCTAGGGGACTCCACCAAGAGACCCAGTACTTC.

The chain employs TRBV5-4 and TRBJ2-5; 10 positions agree with TRBD2. Per germline, CDR1 SGHNT and CDR2 YYREEE (reference sequence). Trimming at V came to 0 bases and at J to 5 bases, leaving 10 bases not matched to a gene. This CDR3 contains 17 residues. As DNA, the CDR3 is TGTGCCAGCAGCTTGGTGGATAGCGGGGGGCTGGGCGAGACCCAGTACTTC. Its translation: CASSLVDSGGLGETQYF.

The gene calls are TRBV10-1 and TRBJ1-3; 8 bases are a match to TRBD1. The CDR3 sequence is 18 residues long. Germline values: CDR1 WNHNN, CDR2 SYGVQD (reference sequence). V gave up 5 bases and J gave up 0 bases; unmatched junction bases: 12. As DNA, the CDR3 is TGCGCCAGCAGTCCAACGGGACAGGCCAATCCCTCTGGAAACACCATATATTTT. As protein: CASSPTGQANPSGNTIYF.

This chain links TRBV7-9 with TRBJ2-7, with 10 bases matching TRBD1. The J segment lost 3 bases and the V segment lost 10 bases, leaving 6 bases of the junction unmatched. The CDR3 loop spans 13 amino acids. Germline loops: CDR1 SEHNR, CDR2 FQNEAQ (reference sequence). CDR3 amino acids: CATKTGGVYEQYF. Here the CDR3 DNA reads TGTGCCACCAAGACAGGGGGCGTCTACGAGCAGTACTTC.

V usage is TRBV14 and J usage is TRBJ1-5; D ambiguous. CDR1 is SGHDN, CDR2 FVKESK, per germline. V was pared by 4 bases and J by 0 bases, with 16 bases between. The CDR3 loop spans 17 amino acids. The CDR3 DNA is TGTGCCAGCAGCCCTTTGGCGGGGTGTTATAGCAATCAGCCCCAGCATTTT. Protein sequence: CASSPLAGCYSNQPQHF.

Sample share makes this clone medium-sized (0.01 to 0.1%). V gene TRBV30 combines with J gene TRBJ1-2, with 7 bases aligning to TRBD1. After removal of 3 bases from V and 3 bases from J, the junction contained 7 bases not matched to a gene. The CDR3 runs 14 residues. Germline-derived CDR1 and CDR2 are GTSNPN and SVGIG (reference sequence). The CDR3 nucleotides are TGTGCCTGGAGCGACGGACAGGCCGACTATGGCTACACCTTC. Translated, it gives CAWSDGQADYGYTF.

This clone was seen only a few times. The genes are TRBV4-2 and TRBJ2-7, with D perhaps TRBD2 (5 bases). Germline lookup yields CDR1 LGHNA and CDR2 YNFKEQ. Trimming took 5 bases from V and 0 from J, leaving 14 bases between them. The CDR3 runs 15 residues. This CDR3 is CASSAGRGSSYEQYF. CDR3 nucleotide sequence: TGTGCCAGCAGCGCGGGCCGGGGAAGCTCCTACGAGCAGTACTTC.

The rearrangement links TRBV7-2 to TRBJ2-7; no firm D call. The CDR3 totals 15 residues. The V and J ends lost 6 bases and 4 bases respectively, with 19 bases between them. CDR1 and CDR2 (germline): SGHTA, FQGNSA. CDR3: CASRSISPGKYEQYF. The CDR3 DNA reads as TGTGCCAGCAGATCTATTAGCCCTGGTAAATACGAGCAGTACTTC.

The CDR3 region has the DNA TGTGCCAGCAGCCCGGGACAGAACACCGGGGAGCTGTTTTTT. Encoded protein: CASSPGQNTGELFF. The V call is TRBV9, the J call TRBJ2-2; a possible D gene is TRBD1 (6 bases). Germline-derived CDR1 and CDR2 are SGDLS and YYNGEE. V was clipped by 4 bases and J by 1 base, with 8 bases between them. The CDR3 is made up of 14 amino acids.

The chain combines TRBV2 with TRBJ2-7, with TRBD2 as a possible D gene (7 bases). Germline CDR1 SNHLY, CDR2 FYNNEI. V lost 0 bases, J lost 4 bases, and 19 bases lay in between. The CDR3 totals 17 residues. The CDR3 here is CASSEAERGGAKYEQYF. The DNA of the CDR3 is TGTGCCAGCAGTGAAGCGGAGAGGGGGGGGGCCAAGTACGAGCAGTACTTC. The entire variable domain, with the rest obtained from reference TRBV2 and TRBJ2-7, is as follows: EPEVTQTPSHQVTQMGQEVILRCVPISNHLYFYWYRQILGQKVEFLVSFYNNEISEKSEIFDDQFSVERPDGSNFTLKIRSTKLEDSAMYFCASSEAERGGAKYEQYFGPGTRLTVT.

The genes are TRBV14 and TRBJ2-7; possible D gene TRBD1, 6 bases. V was cut by 1 base and J by 2 bases, with 9 bases left in between. This CDR3 is 14 amino acids long. Germline values: CDR1 SGHDN, CDR2 FVKESK. The CDR3 coding sequence is TGTGCCAGCAGCCAAGGAGGGGGACCCTACGAGCAGTACTTC. Its protein product is CASSQGGGPYEQYF.

The V and J genes are TRBV2 and TRBJ2-3; 9 positions agree with TRBD2. The CDR3 contains 15 residues. Germline V gene sequence: CDR1 SNHLY, CDR2 FYNNEI. Trimming took 6 bases from V and 5 from J; bases not matched to a gene: 9. The CDR3 region is CASREPGLARDTQYF. The CDR3, as DNA: TGTGCCAGCAGGGAACCGGGACTAGCAAGAGATACGCAGTATTTT.

This clone has a handful of counts. The chain recombines TRBV6-5 with TRBJ2-7, with D perhaps TRBD2 (6 bases). Trimming pared 6 bases from V and 2 bases from J, leaving 11 bases between. This CDR3 comprises 13 residues. The germline CDR1 and CDR2 sequences are MNHEY and SVGAGI. The CDR3 DNA reads TGTGCCAGCAGCCCCGGGACTGCCTACGAGCAGTACTTC. This translates into CASSPGTAYEQYF.

The chain couples TRBV5-8 to TRBJ2-7; 8 bases are a match to TRBD2. The V and J ends lost 2 bases and 0 bases, in that order; junction bases with no gene match: 7. This CDR3 region has 16 residues. Germline-derived CDR1 and CDR2 are SGHTS and YDEGEE. CDR3 in DNA: TGTGCCAGCAGCTTTTCCATCCGGGGGGGCTCCTACGAGCAGTACTTC. As protein: CASSFSIRGGSYEQYF.

Only a few counts were recorded for this clone. This chain links TRBV11-2 with TRBJ2-2, with D uncertain. V dropped 2 bases and J dropped 5 bases, with 3 bases sitting between them. The CDR3 totals 12 residues. Germline CDR1 is SGHAT and CDR2 is FQNNGV. This CDR3 reads CASSLQTGELFF. CDR3 DNA: TGTGCCAGCAGCTTACAAACCGGGGAGCTGTTTTTT. The full variable domain, rest sourced from reference TRBV11-2 and TRBJ2-2, is EAGVAQSPRYKIIEKRQSVAFWCNPISGHATLYWYQQILGQGPKLLIQFQNNGVVDDSQLPKDRFSAERLKGVDSTLKIQPAKLEDSAVYLCASSLQTGELFFGEGSRLTVL.